A selection of T cell receptor beta chains follows, all from one sample in a study of radiotherapy plus CTLA-4 blockade in lung cancer. Libraries were prepared by immunoSEQ multiplex PCR; TCRdb keeps only in-frame clonotypes and omits some of them. This table holds about 48,000 clones, roughly 90% found once. The input for sequencing was peripheral blood, taken from a patient treated with radiotherapy plus ipilimumab. The receptors here all came from a human donor with non-small cell lung cancer that progressed on radiotherapy plus ipilimumab. Some clones in this sample may be carry-over from other donors' samples. Each CDR3 is given with its conserved first and last residue. The order of the fields is clone size, J gene, V gene, D gene, CDR3 DNA, CDR3 protein. The D gene is left open where the match is weak. Size is stated for part of the rows, as once, few or many counts, or as a class when the clone is expanded.

.	TRBJ1-1	TRBV7-6	.	TGTGCCAGCAGCTTAGGGACAGCTGAAGCTTTCTTT	CASSLGTAEAFF
.	TRBJ2-2	TRBV27	TRBD1	TGTGCCAGCAGTTCCCGACAGGGGGCAGGCACCGGGGAGCTGTTTTTT	CASSSRQGAGTGELFF
.	TRBJ2-3	TRBV5-6	.	TGTGCCAGCAGCCAGAGGTCACTCACAGATACGCAGTATTTT	CASSQRSLTDTQYF
.	TRBJ2-3	TRBV11-2	TRBD2	TGTGCCAGCAGCTTTTTGGCGGGGGAGGCCACAGATACGCAGTATTTT	CASSFLAGEATDTQYF
few	TRBJ2-1	TRBV7-2	TRBD1	TGTGCCAGCAGCTCGGGACAGAACAATGAGCAGTTCTTC	CASSSGQNNEQFF
.	TRBJ1-2	TRBV2	TRBD1	TGTGCCAGCGTCGACAGGGGGAGGTATGGCTACACCTTC	CASVDRGRYGYTF
.	TRBJ2-1	TRBV2	TRBD2	TGTGCCTCCCTGACTAGCGGGGGGGGCAATGAGCAGTTCTTC	CASLTSGGGNEQFF
.	TRBJ1-2	TRBV10-2	.	TGCGCCAGCAGTCGCCCCTTCTTCGGTGAGGGAGCTTATACCTATGGCTACACCTTC	CASSRPFFGEGAYTYGYTF
.	TRBJ2-1	TRBV4-3	.	TGCGCCAGCAGCGCTCACTTTAGCTCCTACAATGAGCAGTTCTTC	CASSAHFSSYNEQFF
.	TRBJ2-1	TRBV4-3	.	TGCGCCAGCAGCCAAATAACTTGGCAGGGTTCCTACAATGAGCAGTTCTTC	CASSQITWQGSYNEQFF
.	TRBJ2-1	TRBV20-1	.	TGCAGTGCTAGATTAGTCAATGAGCAGTTCTTC	CSARLVNEQFF
.	TRBJ2-7	TRBV11-3	TRBD2	TGTGCCAGCAGCTTAGGCGGCGGGGGGGCGGTCTACGAGCAGTACTTC	CASSLGGGGAVYEQYF
.	TRBJ2-4	TRBV13	TRBD2	TGTGCCAGCAGCTCGAGGGAGGGAGAATGGGCCAAAAACATTCAGTACTTC	CASSSREGEWAKNIQYF
.	TRBJ2-3	TRBV19	TRBD1	TGTGCCAGTAGTAGCGGGTCAGGGGGTGGGACGCAGTATTTT	CASSSGSGGGTQYF
.	TRBJ1-2	TRBV9	.	TGTGCCAGCAGCGCCACCAGGGGAGTTAACTATGGCTACACCTTC	CASSATRGVNYGYTF
.	TRBJ2-2	TRBV6-1	.	TGTGCCAGCACCACAGGGATGACGGGCACCGGGGAGCTGTTTTTT	CASTTGMTGTGELFF
.	TRBJ2-2	TRBV4-3	.	TGCGCCAGCAGCCAAGCGCCCTTGGGGGGGAACACCGGGGAGCTGTTTTTT	CASSQAPLGGNTGELFF
.	TRBJ2-3	TRBV11-2	TRBD2	TGTGCCAGCAGCCCCCAAAGCGGGACTAGCGACCATACGCAGTATTTT	CASSPQSGTSDHTQYF
.	TRBJ2-7	TRBV30	.	TGTGCCTGGAGTTCCCATAGTGGTCGGTTC	CAWSSHSGRF
.	TRBJ1-1	TRBV2	.	TGTGCCAGCATCTTCGGTTCGCTGGTGAACACTGAAGCTTTCTTT	CASIFGSLVNTEAFF